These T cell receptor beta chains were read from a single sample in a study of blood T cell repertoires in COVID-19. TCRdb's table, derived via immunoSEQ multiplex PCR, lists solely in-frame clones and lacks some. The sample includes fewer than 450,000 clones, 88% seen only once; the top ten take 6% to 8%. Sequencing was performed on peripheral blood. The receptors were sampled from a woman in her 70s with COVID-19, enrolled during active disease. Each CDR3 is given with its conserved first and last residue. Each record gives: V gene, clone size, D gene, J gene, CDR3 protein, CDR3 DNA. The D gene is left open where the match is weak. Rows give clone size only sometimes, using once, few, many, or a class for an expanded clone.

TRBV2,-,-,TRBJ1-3,CASSEVAGPPGNTIYF,TGTGCCAGCAGTGAAGTGGCAGGCCCCCCTGGAAACACCATATATTTT
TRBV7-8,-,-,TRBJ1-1,CASSPRAEAFF,TGTGCCAGCAGCCCCCGCGCTGAAGCTTTCTTT
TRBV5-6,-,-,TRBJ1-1,CASSLYGGITEAFF,TGTGCCAGCAGCTTGTACGGGGGTATCACTGAAGCTTTCTTT
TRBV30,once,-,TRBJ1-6,CAWSADRLNSPLHF,TGTGCCTGGAGTGCCGACAGGCTAAATTCACCCCTCCACTTT
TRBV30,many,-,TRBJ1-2,CAWSVQGRGYTF,TGTGCCTGGAGTGTACAGGGTAGGGGCTACACCTTC
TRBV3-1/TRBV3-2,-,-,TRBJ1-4,CASSQEMNEKLFF,TGTGCCAGCAGCCAGGAGATGAATGAAAAACTGTTTTTT
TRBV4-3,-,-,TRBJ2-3,CASSQRGVGGQRNDTQYF,TGCGCCAGCAGCCAAAGAGGGGTTGGAGGGCAGCGAAATGATACGCAGTATTTT
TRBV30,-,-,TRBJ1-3,CAWRELVGNTIYF,TGTGCCTGGAGGGAGTTGGTAGGAAACACCATATATTTT
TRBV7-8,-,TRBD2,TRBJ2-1,CASSLTGGNNEQFF,TGTGCCAGCAGCTTAACGGGGGGGAACAATGAGCAGTTCTTC
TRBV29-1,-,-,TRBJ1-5,CSVGQLNQPQHF,TGCAGCGTTGGACAGCTCAATCAGCCCCAGCATTTT
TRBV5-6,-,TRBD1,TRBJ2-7,CASRGAGGSYEQYF,TGTGCCAGCAGGGGGGCAGGGGGCTCCTACGAGCAGTACTTC
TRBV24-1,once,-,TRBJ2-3,CATSDPRDGTDTQYF,TGTGCCACCAGTGATCCCAGGGATGGGACAGATACGCAGTATTTT
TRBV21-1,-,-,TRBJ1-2,CASSKVPANYGYTF,TGTGCCAGCAGCAAAGTACCAGCTAACTATGGCTACACCTTC